The rows below give T cell receptor beta chains drawn from one sample of a study of memory CD4+ T cells and cytomegalovirus serostatus. The assay was immunoSEQ multiplex PCR, and TCRdb's table has in-frame clones only and misses some. The table has about 47,000 clones, around four fifths seen once; the top ten hold 0.9% to 1.5%. Sequencing was done on a sample of memory CD4+ T cells from blood. The receptors shown here come from an adult in good health and CMV-seropositive. The CDR3 runs from the conserved cysteine through the conserved F or W. The order of the fields is J gene, D gene, V gene, clone size, CDR3 DNA, CDR3 protein. D genes are given only for firm matches. Clone size is not always given. Where it is, it says once, few, many or a class for expanded clones.

>TRBJ2-1|.|TRBV10-1|.
TGCGCCAGCAGTGAGTCCTTGTGGGGTCAGGGCTCCTACAATGAGCAGTTCTTC
CASSESLWGQGSYNEQFF
>TRBJ2-3|TRBD2|TRBV7-2|.
TGTGCCAGCAGCTTTGTCGGGGGGTGGAGCACAGATACGCAGTATTTT
CASSFVGGWSTDTQYF
>TRBJ2-2|.|TRBV19|.
TGTGCCAGTAGTATCCTTGGGAGAACCGGGGAGCTGTTTTTT
CASSILGRTGELFF
>TRBJ2-1|TRBD2|TRBV5-4|.
TGTGCCAGCAGCCGAATGACTAGCGGGGAGGGGAAGCAGTTCTTC
CASSRMTSGEGKQFF
>TRBJ2-5|.|TRBV5-1|medium-sized
TGCGCCAGCAGTTCCCAGGGATTAGAGACCCAGTACTTC
CASSSQGLETQYF
>TRBJ1-2|.|TRBV5-4|.
TGTGCCAGCCGGGTAGGCGGGAGCTATGGCTACACCTTC
CASRVGGSYGYTF
>TRBJ1-5|.|TRBV2|.
TGTGCCAGCAGTAGATGGGGGTATAGCAATCAGCCCCAGCATTTT
CASSRWGYSNQPQHF
>TRBJ1-4|.|TRBV9|.
TGTGCCAGCAGCGTAGGATGGGGGGTGACTAATGAAAAACTGTTTTTT
CASSVGWGVTNEKLFF
>TRBJ2-3|.|TRBV5-1|.
TGCGCCAGCAGCCCAATCCTGGAGGGCACAGATACGCAGTATTTT
CASSPILEGTDTQYF
>TRBJ1-4|.|TRBV5-4|.
TGTGCCAGCAGCTCTGATGCCCTGAATGAAAAACTGTTTTTT
CASSSDALNEKLFF
>TRBJ2-3|TRBD2|TRBV28|once
TGTGCCAGCAGGCTGGGGGGAGGGAGCACAGATACGCAGTATTTT
CASRLGGGSTDTQYF
>TRBJ1-5|TRBD1|TRBV19|.
TGTGCCAGTAGTATTCGGACAGGGGGGGACCTAGAGCATTTT
CASSIRTGGDLEHF
>TRBJ2-5|.|TRBV6-1|.
TGTGCCAGCAGTCTGGGGGTTCAAGAGACCCAGTACTTC
CASSLGVQETQYF
>TRBJ2-1|TRBD2|TRBV7-6|.
TGTGCCAGCAGCGGCGGGACTAGCGGGGCCCCGTCGTCCTACAATGAGCAGTTCTTC
CASSGGTSGAPSSYNEQFF
>TRBJ1-1|.|TRBV28|.
TGTGCCAGCAGTTTTTTAGGTCGAGCTGAAGCTTTCTTT
CASSFLGRAEAFF
>TRBJ2-3|.|TRBV11-2|few
TGTGCCAGCAGCTTTATCGTACCCACAGATACGCAGTATTTT
CASSFIVPTDTQYF
>TRBJ1-1|.|TRBV21-1|.
TGTGCCAGCAGCCCGGACAACCCCCTGAACACTGAAGCTTTCTTT
CASSPDNPLNTEAFF
>TRBJ1-4|.|TRBV5-5|.
TGTGCCAGCAGCCGCAGGGGAGATGTGGACGAAAAACTGTTTTTT
CASSRRGDVDEKLFF
>TRBJ1-2|TRBD1|TRBV7-2|.
TGTGCCAGCAGCTCCTACAGGGGACGAAAAGGCTACACCTTC
CASSSYRGRKGYTF
>TRBJ2-5|.|TRBV7-6|.
TGTGCCAGCAGCTCTACAGGGATGGAGACCCAGTACTTC
CASSSTGMETQYF
>TRBJ2-7|.|TRBV6-1|.
TGTGCCAGCAGTGACTGGGCGGAAACCTACGAGCAGTACTTC
CASSDWAETYEQYF
>TRBJ2-1|.|TRBV19|few
TGTGCCAGTAGTACCCCCAATTTGAATGAGCAGTTCTTC
CASSTPNLNEQFF
>TRBJ2-5|TRBD2|TRBV2|.
TGTGCCAGCAGTTTAGCGGGGGCGCGCCAAGAGACCCAGTACTTC
CASSLAGARQETQYF
>TRBJ2-7|TRBD1|TRBV2|.
TGTGCCAGTGACAGGGAATCGAATTACGAGCAGTACTTC
CASDRESNYEQYF
>TRBJ1-1|.|TRBV9|medium-sized
TGTGCCAGCAGCGCGCCGGGACAAGCAAACACTGAAGCTTTCTTT
CASSAPGQANTEAFF
>TRBJ2-7|.|TRBV5-1|few
TGCGCCAGCAGCTTTCTCCCGGACCTGTCGGACGAGCAGTACTTC
CASSFLPDLSDEQYF
>TRBJ1-4|.|TRBV9|.
TGTGCCAGCAGCCCCCTGGGTACGAATAATGAAAAACTGTTTTTT
CASSPLGTNNEKLFF
>TRBJ1-2|.|TRBV19|.
TGTGCCAGTAGTAGCAGATTGGAGGCAGGGACCTATGGCTACACCTTC
CASSSRLEAGTYGYTF
>TRBJ2-3|TRBD1|TRBV13|.
TGTGCCAGCAGCGAGTACAGGGGGCGGAGTACAGATACGCAGTATTTT
CASSEYRGRSTDTQYF
>TRBJ2-1|TRBD2|TRBV4-1|.
TGCGCCAGCAGCCCTCGGCGGGGGGTCAATGAGCAGTTCTTC
CASSPRRGVNEQFF
>TRBJ2-3|TRBD1|TRBV7-9|.
TGTGCCAGCAGCTACGGGACAGGGGCCCAAGATACGCAGTATTTT
CASSYGTGAQDTQYF
>TRBJ2-7|TRBD1|TRBV27|.
TGTGCCAGCAGTCTCAGGGGGCGGACTACAGAATTCTACGAGCAGTACTTC
CASSLRGRTTEFYEQYF
>TRBJ2-7|.|TRBV6-1|.
TGTGCCAGCAGCGCGGATTCTAACAGCTACGAGCAGTACTTC
CASSADSNSYEQYF
>TRBJ2-3|TRBD2|TRBV4-1|.
TGCGCCAGCAGCCAAGATACAGCGGGGGGGCCGTCAGATACGCAGTATTTT
CASSQDTAGGPSDTQYF
>TRBJ1-1|.|TRBV18|.
TGTGCCAGCACGGCCAGCGAGGGCACTGAAGCTTTCTTT
CASTASEGTEAFF
>TRBJ1-1|.|TRBV7-6|.
TGTGCCAGCAGCTTCTCGATGAACACTGAAGCTTTCTTT
CASSFSMNTEAFF
>TRBJ1-2|.|TRBV18|few
TGTGCCAGCTCACCACCGGGGGAGCGGGACTATGGCTACACCTTC
CASSPPGERDYGYTF
>TRBJ2-1|TRBD2|TRBV25-1|.
TGTGCCAGCAGTGACCCGGGACTAGGAGGCTACAATGAGCAGTTCTTC
CASSDPGLGGYNEQFF
>TRBJ1-4|.|TRBV4-2|.
TGTGCCAGCAGCCAAGTACTCACGGCAGCAACTAATGAAAAACTGTTTTTT
CASSQVLTAATNEKLFF
>TRBJ2-7|.|TRBV7-9|.
TGTGCCAGCAGCCCCATGTACGAGCAGTACTTC
CASSPMYEQYF